This T cell receptor (beta chain) was sequenced during a study of blood T cells in healthy people across ages. Study overall: Template switching captured about one barcoded beta molecule per two T cells.

The authors drew roughly 9.8 milliliters of peripheral blood from each donor. Combining a sample-barcoded 5' primer with a J-beta primer mix, a second PCR ran for about 6 to 12 cycles. TCRdb redid the calling of the 5' RACE reads with MiXCR, one entry per CDR3 protein. The table has 1.5 million to 1.9 million distinct CDR3 sequences, around 40% seen once. Sequencing used blood. This receptor was taken from a woman aged 18-35 years in good health.

The CDR3 sequence: CAIGDRGPAQPQHF. CDR3 sequence (DNA): TGTGCCATCGGGGACAGGGGGCCGGCCCAGCCCCAGCATTTT. The chain couples TRBV10-3 to TRBJ1-5; TRBD1 agrees at 12 bases. Trimming at V came to 8 bases and at J to 7 bases, leaving 6 bases not matched to a gene. This CDR3 region has 14 residues. Germline loops: CDR1 ENHRY, CDR2 SYGVKD.